This record looks at one TCR beta chain sequence and its context. Its antigen is unidentified. These data originate in a study of blood T cells in healthy people across ages. Alongside a J-beta primer mix, a sample-barcoded 5' primer served in a second PCR lasting about 7 to 12 cycles. Paired-end reads containing CDR3 totaled no fewer than 3 million for each sample. TCRdb called the 5' RACE reads again in MiXCR, with one record for every CDR3 protein. The profile shows roughly 1,800,000 distinct CDR3 sequences, roughly 52% of them singletons. CDR3 size: 16 residues. Trimming removed 1 base from V and 0 bases from J, with 10 bases in between. Per germline, CDR1 MGHRA and CDR2 YSYEKL. Notes on the study in general: It was held that the diversity estimates obtained from one million T cells were underestimates. CMV status of donors was not determined, possibly confounding expanded clonotype changes. Fewer expanded clones and more diversity marked long-lived versus aged donors.

This TCR derives from a woman aged 35 to 49 in good health. The chain couples TRBV4-1 to TRBJ1-5; D uncertain. Source material: blood. In DNA, the CDR3 is TGCGCCAGCAGCCAAGGGGTAGGGTTTAGCAATCAGCCCCAGCATTTT. Translating it yields CASSQGVGFSNQPQHF.